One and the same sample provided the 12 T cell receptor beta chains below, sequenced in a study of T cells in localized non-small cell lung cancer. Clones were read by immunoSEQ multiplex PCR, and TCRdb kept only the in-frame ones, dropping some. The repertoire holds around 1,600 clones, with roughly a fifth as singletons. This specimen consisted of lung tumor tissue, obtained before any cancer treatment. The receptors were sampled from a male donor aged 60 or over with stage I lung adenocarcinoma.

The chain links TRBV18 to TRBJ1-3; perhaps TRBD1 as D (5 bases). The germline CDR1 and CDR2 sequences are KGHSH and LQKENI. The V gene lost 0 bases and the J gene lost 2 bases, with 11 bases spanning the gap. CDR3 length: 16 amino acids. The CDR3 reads CASSPPGDRAGNTIYF. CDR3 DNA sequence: TGTGCCAGCTCACCACCAGGGGATCGGGCTGGAAACACCATATATTTT.

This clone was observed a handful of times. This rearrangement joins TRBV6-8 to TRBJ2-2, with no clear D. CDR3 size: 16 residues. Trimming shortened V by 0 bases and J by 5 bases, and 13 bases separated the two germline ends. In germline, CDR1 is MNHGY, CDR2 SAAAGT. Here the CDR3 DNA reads TGTGCCAGCAGTTACTCGAAGGGCAGGTCAACCGGGGAGCTGTTTTTT. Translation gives CASSYSKGRSTGELFF.

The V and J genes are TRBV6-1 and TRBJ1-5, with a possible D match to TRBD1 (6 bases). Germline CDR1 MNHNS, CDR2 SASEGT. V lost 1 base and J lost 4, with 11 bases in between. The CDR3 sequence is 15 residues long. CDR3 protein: CASSEEWTVNQPQHF. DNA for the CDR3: TGTGCCAGCAGTGAAGAGTGGACAGTTAATCAGCCCCAGCATTTT.

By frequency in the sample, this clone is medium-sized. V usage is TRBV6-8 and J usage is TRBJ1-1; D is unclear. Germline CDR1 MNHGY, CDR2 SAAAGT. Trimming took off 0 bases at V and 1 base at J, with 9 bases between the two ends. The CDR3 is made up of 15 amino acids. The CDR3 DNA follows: TGTGCCAGCAGTTACTCGTCGGCTAAGAACACTGAAGCTTTCTTT. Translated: CASSYSSAKNTEAFF.

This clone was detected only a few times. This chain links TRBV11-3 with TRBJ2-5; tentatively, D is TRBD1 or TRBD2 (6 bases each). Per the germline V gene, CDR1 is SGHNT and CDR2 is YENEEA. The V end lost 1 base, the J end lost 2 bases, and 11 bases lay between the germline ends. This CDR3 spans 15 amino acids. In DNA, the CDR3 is TGTGCCAGCAGCTTAGGAGGGGGAGGTCAAGAGACCCAGTACTTC. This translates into CASSLGGGGQETQYF.

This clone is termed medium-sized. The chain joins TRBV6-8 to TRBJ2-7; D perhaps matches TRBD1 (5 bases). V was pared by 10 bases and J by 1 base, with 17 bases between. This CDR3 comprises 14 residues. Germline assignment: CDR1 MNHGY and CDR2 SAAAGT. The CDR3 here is CAISVDSSSYEQYF. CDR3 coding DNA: TGTGCCATCAGCGTAGACAGTTCATCCTACGAGCAGTACTTC.

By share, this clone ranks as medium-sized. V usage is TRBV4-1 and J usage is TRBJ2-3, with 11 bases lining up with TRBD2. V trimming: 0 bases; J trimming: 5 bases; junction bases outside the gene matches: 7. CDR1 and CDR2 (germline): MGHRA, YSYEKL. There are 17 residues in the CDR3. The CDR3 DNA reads TGCGCCAGCAGCCAAGAATTAGCGGGGGGGCCGAGAGATACGCAGTATTTT. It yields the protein CASSQELAGGPRDTQYF.

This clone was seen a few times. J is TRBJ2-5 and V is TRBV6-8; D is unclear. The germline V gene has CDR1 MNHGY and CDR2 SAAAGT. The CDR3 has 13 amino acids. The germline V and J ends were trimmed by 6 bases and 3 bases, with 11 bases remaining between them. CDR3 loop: CASRLDPKETQYF. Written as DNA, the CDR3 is TGTGCCAGCAGGTTAGACCCAAAAGAGACCCAGTACTTC.

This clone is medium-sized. The DNA for the CDR3 is TGTGCCAGCAGCTTGGTAGCGGGAGTACGAGAGCAGTTCTTC. Translation gives CASSLVAGVREQFF. The chain combines TRBV11-3 with TRBJ2-1; 9 nucleotides align to TRBD2. The CDR3 has 14 amino acids. J lost 10 bases, V lost 3 bases, and 7 bases had no gene match. CDR1 is SGHNT and CDR2 is YENEEA in the germline V gene.

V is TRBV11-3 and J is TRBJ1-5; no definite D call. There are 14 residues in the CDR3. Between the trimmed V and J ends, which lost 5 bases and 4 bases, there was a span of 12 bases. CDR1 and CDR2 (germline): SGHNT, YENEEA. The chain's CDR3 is CASSPPVGNQPQHF. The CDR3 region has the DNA TGTGCCAGCAGCCCCCCCGTTGGAAATCAGCCCCAGCATTTT.

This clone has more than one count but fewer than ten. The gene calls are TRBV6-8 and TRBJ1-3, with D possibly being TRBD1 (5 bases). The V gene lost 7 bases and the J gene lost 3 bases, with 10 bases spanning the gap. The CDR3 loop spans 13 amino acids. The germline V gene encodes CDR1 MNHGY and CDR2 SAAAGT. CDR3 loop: CASIGDVGNTIYF. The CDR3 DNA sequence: TGTGCCAGCATCGGGGACGTTGGAAACACCATATATTTT.

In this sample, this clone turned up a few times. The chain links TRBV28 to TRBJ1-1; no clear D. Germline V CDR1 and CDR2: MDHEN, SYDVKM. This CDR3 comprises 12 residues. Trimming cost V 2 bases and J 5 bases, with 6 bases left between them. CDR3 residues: CASSLEVTEAFF. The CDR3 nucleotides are TGTGCCAGCAGTTTAGAAGTTACTGAAGCTTTCTTT.